Below are 20 T cell receptor beta chains sequenced from a single sample in a study of PD-L1 blockade in urothelial cancer. TCRdb's copy holds only in-frame clones and misses some; the assay was immunoSEQ multiplex PCR. Counted here are 66,000 or so clones, approximately 91% occurring once; the ten biggest clones make up around 11%. Specified time point: peripheral blood 6 weeks after treatment start. The sequenced sample was PBMCs, obtained around atezolizumab (anti-PD-L1) treatment. Receptor source: a man in his sixties with urothelial cancer.

This chain links TRBV2 with TRBJ1-2; D unclear. The CDR3 is made up of 14 amino acids. The V end lost 3 bases, the J end lost 2 bases, and 10 bases lay between the germline ends. CDR1 is SNHLY and CDR2 is FYNNEI in the germline V gene. CDR3 DNA: TGTGCCAGCAGTGAGAGGGAAAGCAACTATGGCTACACCTTC. Translated, it gives CASSERESNYGYTF.

The chain is built from TRBV6-5 and TRBJ1-1, with 8 bases aligning to TRBD1. CDR1 is MNHEY and CDR2 is SVGAGI in the germline V gene. V gave up 6 bases and J gave up 5 bases; unmatched junction bases: 8. This CDR3 has 14 amino acids. In nucleotides, the CDR3 is TGTGCCAGCAGCATCGACAGGGGAGGGACTGAAGCTTTCTTT. This encodes CASSIDRGGTEAFF.

The chain combines TRBV6-5 with TRBJ1-5; the D is unclear. Trimming stripped 6 bases from V and 5 bases from J, with 8 bases between. Germline V gene lookup returns CDR1 MNHEY and CDR2 SVGAGI. This CDR3 has 12 amino acids. The CDR3 sequence is CASRRGDQPQHF. The CDR3 region has the DNA TGTGCCAGCAGAAGAGGAGATCAGCCCCAGCATTTT.

J is TRBJ2-4 and V is TRBV28; D gene ambiguous. Looked up from germline, CDR1 is MDHEN and CDR2 is SYDVKM. Trimming stripped 1 base from V and 9 bases from J, with 16 bases between. This CDR3 is built from 15 residues. The CDR3 DNA sequence: TGTGCCAGCAGTTTATTTCCTAGAGTAGTGGGCATTCAGTACTTC. Translated, it gives CASSLFPRVVGIQYF.

The V call is TRBV9, the J call TRBJ1-1; D gene unclear. The V end lost 3 bases, the J end lost 1 base, and 10 bases lay between the germline ends. The length of the CDR3 is 14 residues. Germline loops: CDR1 SGDLS, CDR2 YYNGEE. CDR3 coding DNA: TGTGCCAGCAGCGCGCAGTCCTCGAACACTGAAGCTTTCTTT. Protein: CASSAQSSNTEAFF.

The chain uses TRBV7-2 and TRBJ2-3; perhaps TRBD2 as D (7 bases). This CDR3 contains 15 residues. Deletions cut 0 bases from V and 5 bases from J, with 12 bases between. Germline V gene sequence: CDR1 SGHTA, CDR2 FQGNSA. The CDR3 region has the DNA TGTGCCAGCAGCTTAGCGGGGGGGCCAGGAGATACGCAGTATTTT. The encoded protein is CASSLAGGPGDTQYF.

V usage is TRBV7-9 and J usage is TRBJ2-1; the D is unclear. Germline lookup yields CDR1 SEHNR and CDR2 FQNEAQ (reference sequence). Trimming left V 9 bases short and J 7 bases short, with 10 bases between. This CDR3 region has 11 residues. The CDR3 DNA reads TGTGCCAGAGAAAACTTAAATGAGCAGTTCTTC. This encodes CARENLNEQFF.

The rearrangement uses TRBV30 and TRBJ2-2; D not certain. The CDR3 covers 13 residues. Trimming shortened V by 4 bases and J by 5 bases, and 11 bases separated the two germline ends. Per germline, CDR1 GTSNPN and CDR2 SVGIG (reference sequence). The CDR3 loop reads CAWKTSATGELFF. In DNA, the CDR3 is TGTGCCTGGAAAACCAGCGCAACCGGGGAGCTGTTTTTT.

The rearrangement links TRBV29-1 to TRBJ1-1; D remains unclear. The V gene lost 8 bases and the J gene lost 0 bases, with 16 bases spanning the gap. CDR1 is SQVTM and CDR2 is ANQGSEA in the germline V gene. The CDR3 runs to 14 residues. This CDR3 reads CSTRVSSLNTEAFF. The CDR3 DNA sequence: TGCAGCACTCGGGTCAGCAGCCTGAACACTGAAGCTTTCTTT.

The chain links TRBV6-5 to TRBJ2-5; 8 positions match TRBD2. Per the germline V gene, CDR1 is MNHEY and CDR2 is SVGAGI. V gave up 6 bases and J gave up 0 bases; unmatched junction bases: 6. This CDR3 is built from 15 residues. The CDR3 here is CASSLRGADQETQYF. The CDR3 bases are TGTGCCAGCAGCCTGCGGGGGGCCGACCAAGAGACCCAGTACTTC.

The chain joins TRBV27 to TRBJ2-7, with 7 nucleotides matching TRBD2. V gave up 3 bases and J gave up 4 bases; unmatched junction bases: 6. Germline values: CDR1 MNHEY, CDR2 SMNVEV (reference sequence). The CDR3 has 14 amino acids. CDR3 residues: CASSFAGDLYEQYF. The CDR3 nucleotides are TGTGCCAGCAGTTTCGCGGGAGATCTTTACGAGCAGTACTTC.

This chain connects TRBV27 to TRBJ2-7, with D uncertain. This CDR3 spans 15 amino acids. Trimming took off 5 bases at V and 0 bases at J, with 14 bases between the two ends. The germline V gene encodes CDR1 MNHEY and CDR2 SMNVEV (reference sequence). The CDR3 nucleotides read TGTGCCAGCAGTCTTCGATGGCAGATCTCCTACGAGCAGTACTTC. Translation: CASSLRWQISYEQYF.

The V and J genes are TRBV29-1 and TRBJ2-7; possible D gene TRBD2, 6 bases. The CDR3 loop spans 14 amino acids. V was cut by 6 bases and J by 0 bases, with 15 bases left in between. Germline CDR1 and CDR2: SQVTM and ANQGSEA. The DNA of the CDR3 is TGCAGCGTCTTCGGTAGCGGCCCCTCCTACGAGCAGTACTTC. Protein sequence: CSVFGSGPSYEQYF.

The rearrangement joins TRBV30 to TRBJ2-7; TRBD1 matches at 10 bases. The J segment lost 4 bases and the V segment lost 4 bases, leaving 4 bases of the junction unmatched. CDR1 and CDR2 from the germline V gene are GTSNPN and SVGIG (reference sequence). The CDR3 consists of 13 residues. CDR3 protein: CAWNRDRGYEQYF. The CDR3 DNA reads TGTGCCTGGAACCGGGACAGGGGATACGAGCAGTACTTC.

The chain is built from TRBV18 and TRBJ2-6, with TRBD1 matching over 10 bases. The V gene end was trimmed by 6 bases and the J gene end by 2 bases; junction bases not matched to a gene: 10. The CDR3 extends over 18 amino acids. The V gene's germline CDR1 is KGHSH and CDR2 LQKENI. The CDR3 coding sequence is TGTGCCAGCTCGGCAATGGAGACAGGGGGCGCTGGGGCCAACGTCCTGACTTTC. Protein: CASSAMETGGAGANVLTF.

This clone was seen a single time. This chain links TRBV28 with TRBJ2-1; 14 bases are shared with TRBD2. Trimming removed 3 bases from V and 7 bases from J; junction bases left unmatched: 5. The germline V gene encodes CDR1 MDHEN and CDR2 SYDVKM. The CDR3 loop spans 16 amino acids. The CDR3 spells CASSFPGLAGVNEQFF. The CDR3 DNA sequence: TGTGCCAGCAGTTTCCCGGGACTAGCGGGAGTGAATGAGCAGTTCTTC.

This chain connects TRBV18 to TRBJ1-1; 7 bases are a match to TRBD1. The CDR3 has 17 residues. Trimming removed 3 bases from V and 1 base from J; junction bases left unmatched: 11. The germline CDR1 and CDR2 sequences are KGHSH and LQKENI. CDR3: CASSPTRQGGWNTEAFF. The CDR3 DNA reads as TGTGCCAGCTCACCCACCCGACAGGGCGGGTGGAACACTGAAGCTTTCTTT.

The V gene is TRBV18, the J gene TRBJ2-7; the match to TRBD2 covers 15 bases. This CDR3 has 16 amino acids. Germline-derived CDR1 and CDR2 are KGHSH and LQKENI. Losses at the gene ends were 8 bases for V and 6 bases for J; bases not matched to a gene: 11. The CDR3: CASDGTSGRLAGEQYF. In nucleotides, the CDR3 is TGTGCCAGCGACGGGACTAGCGGGAGGTTGGCGGGCGAGCAGTACTTC.

V gene TRBV7-8 combines with J gene TRBJ2-7; tentative D call: TRBD1 (6 bases). The germline gives CDR1 SGHVS, CDR2 FQNEAQ. Deletions cut 1 base from V and 7 bases from J, with 14 bases between. The CDR3 covers 14 residues. Here the CDR3 reads CASSLVRGHWEQYF. The CDR3, as DNA: TGTGCCAGCAGCTTAGTCAGGGGACATTGGGAGCAGTACTTC. The complete variable domain, with remaining parts taken from reference TRBV7-8 and TRBJ2-7, reads GAGVSQSPRYKVAKRGQDVALRCDPISGHVSLFWYQQALGQGPEFLTYFQNEAQLDKSGLPSDRFFAERPEGSVSTLKIQRTQQEDSAVYLCASSLVRGHWEQYFGPGTRLTVT.

The chain uses TRBV5-1 and TRBJ2-2, with 10 positions matching TRBD1. J gave up 4 bases and V 4 bases, and 4 bases lay outside the gene matches. CDR3 length: 15 amino acids. Germline CDR1 SGHRS, CDR2 YFSETQ. CDR3 sequence: CASSQGQGSTGELFF. The CDR3 nucleotides are TGCGCCAGCAGCCAGGGACAGGGGAGCACCGGGGAGCTGTTTTTT.